The present T cell receptor (beta chain) was sequenced within a study of Ad26.COV2.S vaccination and SARS-CoV-2 variants (dated by TCRdb to the early 2020s). With respect to the entire study: Donors in the vaccine arm were drawn from COV1001, a multicentre, randomized, double-blind, placebo-controlled phase I-IIa trial testing Ad26.COV2.S in healthy adults. Dosing of Ad26.COV2.S was intramuscular, at either 5x10^10 or 1x10^11 viral particles, delivered as one shot or as two shots spaced 56 days apart. TCRbeta repertoire sequencing served as the tool for gauging how specific and how broad the SARS-CoV-2-reactive T cell receptors were following Ad26.COV2.S vaccination. A total of around 32 samples were included in the TCR-sequenced set, comprising 19 Ad26.COV2.S vaccine recipients, 5 placebo recipients and 8 SARS-CoV-2 convalescent individuals. Trial participants were randomized into five groups of five, in which low-dose or high-dose Ad26.COV2.S was given once or twice, or placebo was given on both occasions. Investigators did not know the trial group allocation while performing experiments and assessing outcomes.

Beyond this particular receptor, the publication reports: It was noted by the authors that total T cell responses may have been underestimated by the TCR breadth and depth analyses. Spike-specific TCR breadth was higher in Ad26.COV2.S recipients than in placebo recipients (P = 0.0014). Vaccine and placebo recipients had similar non-spike TCR breadth, a finding consistent with the vaccine containing only spike. The study was not powered to compare responses between vaccine doses or regimens. Substantial breadth of spike-specific CD8+ and CD4+ T cell responses was reported after vaccination.

A remark on this clone: There is no known antigen for this receptor. Qualities for individual bases were not recorded, and no much larger clone is one base off.

TCRbeta CDR3 regions were sequenced with the immunoSEQ Assay. After extraction, genomic DNA underwent amplification by bias-controlled multiplex PCR, followed by high-throughput sequencing. Under the source paper's analysis protocol: Collapsing and filtering of sequences were performed to quantify the absolute abundance of each unique TCRbeta CDR3 region. T cell fraction was estimated by normalizing TCRbeta template counts to usable DNA, which was measured by amplifying reference genes present in all nucleated cells. Repertoire TCRs were annotated as SARS-CoV-2-specific when V gene, CDR3 amino acid sequence and J gene were exactly matched to a known reactive TCR set. The reference SARS-CoV-2 TCR set came from MIRA and was filtered for enrichment in COVID-19-positive ImmuneCODE repertoires, removing public or cross-reactive TCRs. Drawing on the MIRA antigens, annotated TCRs were analysed further at the level of specific ORF or position within ORF. Depth was the summed frequency of annotated unique rearrangements, while breadth was defined as annotated unique rearrangements over total unique productive rearrangements. Group comparisons of TCR breadth used two-sided Wilcoxon rank-sum tests. The table was pulled from immuneACCESS by TCRdb, which kept in-frame rearrangements only. Such tables lose some clones; where checked, under half of the loss comes from unresolved V genes, and the rest has no known cause. V and J calls and clone size are as listed in that table; D and trimming were resolved from the DNA. In all, the sample holds around 500,000 clones, and roughly nine tenths of those were seen once. The ten largest clones capture 1.7% of the sample.

Trimmed from V: 4 bases; trimmed from J: 6 bases; junction bases lacking a gene match: 9. CDR1 and CDR2, looked up from the germline V gene, are MNHEY and SVGEGT. There are 16 amino acids in the CDR3, from cysteine to phenylalanine inclusive. The sequence is cut down to CDR3 DNA, 48 bases in frame from base 1. Explained via the paper, the treatment or condition label denotes: approximately 18 received Ad26.COV2.S at low or high dose, single or two shots; roughly five received placebo; per-sample allocation not given. For vaccine and placebo recipients, repertoires were sequenced using samples collected on day 63 after the first injection. In Cohort 1b, 25 to 30 adults aged 18-55 years were enrolled at a single site in Boston, USA, between 29 July and 7 August 2020. Ad26.COV2.S was a replication-incompetent adenovirus type 26 vector that expressed a prefusion-stabilized SARS-CoV-2 spike protein derived from the original Wuhan strain.

The source material was peripheral blood, sampled in a trial of Ad26.COV2.S vaccine versus placebo. This sequence uses TRBV6-2 or TRBV6-3 and TRBJ2-1, and 10 junctional nucleotides match TRBD2. This clonotype was obtained from a person between 18 and 65 years old who received the Ad26.COV2.S COVID-19 vaccine or a placebo. The CDR3 region has the sequence CASSLTRTSGLNEQFF. The DNA is TGTGCCAGCAGTTTGACTAGGACTAGCGGCCTCAATGAGCAGTTCTTC.